The sequence of this TCR beta chain was determined in a study of shared clonotypes between healthy human individuals. Study-level information: The cohort comprised two women and a few men. Their ages spanned 18 to 49 years. General observations from the study: Only blood samples were collected, and tissue repertoires likely differ. A generally larger estimated richness was seen in naive subsets than in memory subsets.

Worth noting for this clone: Antigen unknown.

Measured with immunoSEQ multiplex PCR; TCRdb has only the in-frame clones, and not every one. The table has over a million clones, approximately 96% seen once. Sample: naive CD4+ T cells sorted from blood. Subset reported: CD45RA+ positively selected. The receptor was derived from a man aged 25 to 40 in good health.

In nucleotides, the CDR3 is TGCGCCAGCAGCTTGTCCCTAGCGGGAGTCGGGGAGCTGTTTTTT. This encodes CASSLSLAGVGELFF. The rearrangement joins TRBV5-1 to TRBJ2-2; 10 bases match TRBD2. There are 15 residues in the CDR3. Germline-derived CDR1 and CDR2 are SGHRS and YFSETQ. The V segment lost 1 base and the J segment 7 bases; nucleotides outside the gene matches: 4.